These 27 T cell receptor beta chains came from one sample sequenced in a study of ipilimumab plus nivolumab after autologous stem cell transplantation. Generated by immunoSEQ multiplex PCR, the TCRdb table keeps only in-frame clones and is missing some. Among roughly 25,000 clones listed, 86% were seen once. Source: PBMCs, taken in a trial of ipilimumab plus nivolumab as post-transplant consolidation. The receptor source for this set is a male donor with diffuse large B-cell lymphoma.

The V gene is TRBV2, the J gene TRBJ2-1; D might be TRBD1 or TRBD2, each matching 7 bases. The germline gives CDR1 SNHLY, CDR2 FYNNEI. Trimming took 7 bases from V and 1 from J, leaving 20 bases between them. This CDR3 is 17 amino acids long. CDR3 in amino acids: CASTPGGGVGSYNEQFF. The DNA for the CDR3 is TGTGCCAGCACCCCAGGGGGGGGTGTCGGGTCCTACAATGAGCAGTTCTTC.

CDR3 nucleotides: TGTGCCAGCAGCTTACTAGCGGGGGACAATGAGCAGTTCTTC. This sequence encodes CASSLLAGDNEQFF. This chain connects TRBV7-6 to TRBJ2-1; TRBD2 agrees at 10 bases. The CDR3 is made up of 14 amino acids. V was clipped by 2 bases and J by 5 bases; unmatched bases: 0. Germline-derived CDR1 and CDR2 are SGHVS and FNYEAQ.

The chain combines TRBV6-5 with TRBJ1-1, with a possible D match to TRBD1 (6 bases). The CDR3 has 15 amino acids. Trimming shortened V by 2 bases and J by 2 bases, and 12 bases separated the two germline ends. CDR1 is MNHEY and CDR2 is SVGAGI in the germline V gene. CDR3 amino acids: CASSYEGGFNTEAFF. CDR3 nucleotide sequence: TGTGCCAGCAGTTACGAGGGGGGCTTCAACACTGAAGCTTTCTTT.

CDR3 DNA sequence: TGTGCCAGCCACAACCGACAGGGGGCCACTGAAGCTTTCTTT. Amino acids: CASHNRQGATEAFF. The genes are TRBV6-1 and TRBJ1-1; 10 bases line up with TRBD1. Germline CDR1 is MNHNS and CDR2 is SASEGT. CDR3 length equals 14 residues. V dropped 8 bases and J dropped 4; count of bases not matched to a gene: 7.

The rearrangement joins TRBV6-5 to TRBJ1-2; possible D gene TRBD1, 5 bases. The germline V gene has CDR1 MNHEY and CDR2 SVGAGI. With 6 bases removed from V and 6 bases from J, the gap between germline ends came to 14 bases. The CDR3 is 13 amino acids. The CDR3 sequence is CASRTEGRDGYTF. CDR3 in DNA: TGTGCCAGCAGGACGGAGGGACGGGATGGCTACACCTTC.

The V gene is TRBV11-3, the J gene TRBJ2-5; TRBD2 is a possible D gene (7 bases). Trimming removed 5 bases at V and 3 bases at J, with 19 bases between. Germline CDR1 is SGHNT and CDR2 is YENEEA. This CDR3 region has 16 residues. The CDR3: CASSPRGGAPEETQYF. In DNA, the CDR3 is TGTGCCAGCAGCCCCCGAGGGGGGGCGCCGGAAGAGACCCAGTACTTC. Filled out from reference TRBV11-3 and TRBJ2-5, the complete variable domain reads EAGVVQSPRYKIIEKKQPVAFWCNPISGHNTLYWYLQNLGQGPELLIRYENEEAVDDSQLPKDRFSAERLKGVDSTLKIQPAELGDSAVYLCASSPRGGAPEETQYFGPGTRLLVL.

The CDR3 protein is CASTGTDNQPQHF. CDR3 DNA: TGTGCCAGCACTGGGACAGACAATCAGCCCCAGCATTTT. The chain carries TRBV2 and TRBJ1-5, with 7 bases aligning to TRBD1. This CDR3 has 13 amino acids. CDR1 and CDR2 from the germline V gene are SNHLY and FYNNEI. Germline trimming cut 7 bases from V and 3 bases from J; bases unmatched to any gene: 3.

V usage is TRBV5-1 and J usage is TRBJ1-3, with D possibly matching TRBD1 (5 bases). V lost 4 bases, J lost 1 base, and 18 bases lay in between. The CDR3 sequence is 17 residues long. Germline loops: CDR1 SGHRS, CDR2 YFSETQ. CDR3 protein: CASSPGTIGRSGNTIYF. The CDR3 DNA reads TGCGCCAGCAGCCCCGGGACGATTGGGAGATCTGGAAACACCATATATTTT.

The CDR3 DNA reads as TGCAGCGTTGAAGGGACAGGGAGAGAAAAACTGTTTTTT. Translated: CSVEGTGREKLFF. V gene TRBV29-1 combines with J gene TRBJ1-4; 8 bases are shared with TRBD1. J lost 8 bases, V lost 1 base, and 3 bases had no gene match. Germline V gene lookup returns CDR1 SQVTM and CDR2 ANQGSEA. The CDR3 sequence is 13 residues long.

V usage is TRBV5-1 and J usage is TRBJ2-3, with 8 bases that match TRBD2. The CDR3 runs to 16 residues. After removal of 0 bases from V and 6 bases from J, the junction contained 9 bases not matched to a gene. CDR1 and CDR2 (germline): SGHRS, YFSETQ. The CDR3 sequence: CASSLVGAGGSDTQYF. The DNA of the CDR3 is TGCGCCAGCAGCTTGGTAGGTGCGGGGGGATCGGATACGCAGTATTTT.

The V and J genes are TRBV5-1 and TRBJ1-2, with D perhaps matching TRBD1 (6 bases). CDR1 is SGHRS and CDR2 is YFSETQ in the germline V gene. CDR3 length: 14 residues. The V gene lost 2 bases and the J gene lost 1 base, with 9 bases spanning the gap. Here the CDR3 reads CASSLNRVNYGYTF. In DNA form, the CDR3 reads TGCGCCAGCAGCTTAAACAGGGTTAACTATGGCTACACCTTC.

The chain is built from TRBV7-6 and TRBJ2-5; D call uncertain. The CDR3 is 12 residues long. CDR1 and CDR2 from the germline V gene are SGHVS and FNYEAQ. V was pared by 1 base and J by 5 bases, with 5 bases between. The CDR3 reads CASSLGRETQYF. The CDR3 nucleotides read TGTGCCAGCAGCTTAGGACGGGAGACCCAGTACTTC.

J is TRBJ2-2 and V is TRBV7-9; 12 bases align to TRBD1. CDR3 length: 18 amino acids. CDR1 SEHNR and CDR2 FQNEAQ come from the germline V gene (reference sequence). The trim removed 6 bases at V and 6 bases at J, leaving 14 bases unmatched. CDR3 coding DNA: TGTGCCAGCAGGAGAGGCGTGGGACAGGGGGCCCCTTCCGGGGAGCTGTTTTTT. Amino acid sequence: CASRRGVGQGAPSGELFF.

The rearrangement links TRBV4-1 to TRBJ2-5; TRBD1 matches 10 bases. Trimming cost V 4 bases and J 5 bases; bases outside gene matches: 10. CDR1 is MGHRA, CDR2 YSYEKL, per germline. The CDR3 runs 16 residues. The DNA of the CDR3 is TGCGCCAGCAGCCCCTTACTGACAGGGGGCTATGAGACCCAGTACTTC. Protein sequence: CASSPLLTGGYETQYF.

The rearrangement uses TRBV2 and TRBJ2-5, with TRBD2 matching over 13 bases. The J segment lost 3 bases and the V segment lost 3 bases, leaving 4 bases of the junction unmatched. Germline V gene data show CDR1 as SNHLY and CDR2 as FYNNEI. This CDR3 region has 16 residues. CDR3 sequence: CASSDGLAGVEETQYF. Here the CDR3 DNA reads TGTGCCAGCAGTGACGGACTAGCGGGGGTGGAAGAGACCCAGTACTTC.

This chain uses TRBV15 with TRBJ1-2; 8 nucleotides line up with TRBD1. The V and J ends lost 3 bases and 4 bases, in that order; junction bases with no gene match: 10. Looked up from germline, CDR1 is LNHNV and CDR2 is YYDKDF (reference sequence). The CDR3 has 16 amino acids. Written as DNA, the CDR3 is TGTGCCACCAGCAGGGAAGGACAGGGCGGTGGCTATGGCTACACCTTC. As protein: CATSREGQGGGYGYTF.

The CDR3 DNA is TGCGCCAGCAGCTTGGTATCCGGGGCACAATCAGATACGCAGTATTTT. Its protein product is CASSLVSGAQSDTQYF. V and J are TRBV5-1 and TRBJ2-3; D may correspond to TRBD1 or TRBD2 (5 bases each). This CDR3 has 16 amino acids. The V gene lost 0 bases and the J gene lost 4 bases, with 15 bases spanning the gap. Per the germline V gene, CDR1 is SGHRS and CDR2 is YFSETQ.

This clone was counted once. The rearrangement uses TRBV25-1 and TRBJ1-1; D remains ambiguous. The CDR3 runs 14 residues. Deletions cut 2 bases from V and 0 bases from J, with 7 bases between. Germline values: CDR1 MGHDK, CDR2 SYGVNS. Here the CDR3 DNA reads TGTGCCAGCAGTGAAAGCGGAGTGAACACTGAAGCTTTCTTT. It is translated as CASSESGVNTEAFF.

The chain employs TRBV6-5 and TRBJ2-1; D may be TRBD1 (6 bases). V dropped 6 bases and J dropped 10 bases, with 22 bases sitting between them. Germline V gives CDR1 MNHEY, CDR2 SVGAGI. The CDR3 extends over 15 amino acids. The CDR3 DNA is TGTGCCAGCAGGACGGGGCAGGGGACGTTCTCAGAGCAGTTCTTC. It encodes CASRTGQGTFSEQFF.

The chain is built from TRBV9 and TRBJ2-3; D perhaps matches TRBD1 (5 bases). CDR3 size: 14 residues. Germline V lookup: CDR1 SGDLS, CDR2 YYNGEE. With 2 bases removed from V and 3 bases from J, the gap between germline ends came to 10 bases. The CDR3 sequence: CASSVQGGTDTQYF. CDR3 coding DNA: TGTGCCAGCAGCGTTCAGGGTGGGACAGATACGCAGTATTTT.

This clone was detected only once. The V and J genes are TRBV27 and TRBJ2-3; 9 bases are shared with TRBD1. Germline CDR1 reads MNHEY; CDR2 reads SMNVEV (reference sequence). CDR3 size: 16 residues. Germline trimming cut 4 bases from V and 4 bases from J; bases unmatched to any gene: 9. Here the CDR3 reads CASSSGQGGSADTQYF. The CDR3 DNA reads as TGTGCCAGCAGTTCGGGACAGGGCGGGAGCGCAGATACGCAGTATTTT.

The rearrangement links TRBV30 to TRBJ1-2; no clear D gene. The CDR3 loop spans 13 amino acids. Trimming stripped 3 bases from V and 7 bases from J, with 15 bases between. CDR1 is GTSNPN and CDR2 is SVGIG in the germline V gene (reference sequence). The CDR3 is CAWSVGVRSGYTF. CDR3 bases: TGTGCCTGGAGCGTCGGGGTACGAAGTGGCTACACCTTC.

The sample holds one count of this clone. The chain carries TRBV6-5 and TRBJ1-3; tentative D call: TRBD1 (5 bases). Per germline, CDR1 MNHEY and CDR2 SVGAGI. Trimming pared 6 bases from V and 4 bases from J, leaving 13 bases between. CDR3 length: 14 residues. Here the CDR3 DNA reads TGTGCCAGCAGAGAGGAGGGGAAAGGAAACACCATATATTTT. This translates into CASREEGKGNTIYF.

This chain joins TRBV15 and TRBJ2-7; a weak D match, TRBD2 (6 bases). The CDR3 spans 13 residues. The V gene lost 0 bases and the J gene lost 5 bases, with 8 bases spanning the gap. Germline CDR1 reads LNHNV; CDR2 reads YYDKDF (reference sequence). CDR3 DNA: TGTGCCACCAGCAGAGACCCGGGGGACGAGCAGTACTTC. Translating it yields CATSRDPGDEQYF.

V usage is TRBV6-1 and J usage is TRBJ1-5; TRBD1 agrees at 10 bases. J was trimmed by 5 bases and V by 6 bases; bases with no gene match: 7. Looked up from germline, CDR1 is MNHNS and CDR2 is SASEGT. This CDR3 has 15 amino acids. CDR3 bases: TGTGCCAGCAGGGGGGACAGGGGTTTTTATCAGCCCCAGCATTTT. Its translation is CASRGDRGFYQPQHF.

This chain uses TRBV11-1 with TRBJ2-2; D is undetermined. Germline CDR1 is SGHAT and CDR2 is FQDESV (reference sequence). V was cut by 2 bases and J by 2 bases, with 6 bases left in between. The CDR3 consists of 14 residues. The CDR3 loop reads CASSLLPNTGELFF. CDR3 coding DNA: TGTGCCAGCAGCTTACTCCCTAACACCGGGGAGCTGTTTTTT.

The chain is built from TRBV25-1 and TRBJ2-1; D not certain. This CDR3 is 14 amino acids long. V lost 2 bases, J lost 2 bases, and 7 bases lay in between. Germline loops: CDR1 MGHDK, CDR2 SYGVNS. The CDR3 protein is CASSERETYNEQFF. The CDR3 DNA sequence: TGTGCCAGCAGTGAAAGGGAAACCTACAATGAGCAGTTCTTC.